Listed here are 32 T cell receptor beta chains from one sample, sequenced in a study of cytomegalovirus exposure and HLA in healthy donors. The PCR contained 60 Vbeta and 13 Jbeta primers. The assay was immunoSEQ multiplex PCR, and TCRdb's table has in-frame clones only and misses some. The table shows around 130,000 clones, with more than 60% occurring only once. The sample comprised PBMCs. These receptors all stem from a woman aged 40-49 years in good health and CMV-seropositive.

The genes are TRBV5-8 and TRBJ1-1, with a weak D call TRBD1 (5 bases). The V end lost 4 bases, the J end lost 3 bases, and 22 bases lay between the germline ends. The CDR3 covers 17 residues. Per germline, CDR1 SGHTS and CDR2 YDEGEE. CDR3 in DNA: TGTGCCAGCAGCCCATACCAGGGTGCCAGGACGGACACTGAAGCTTTCTTT. Its protein product is CASSPYQGARTDTEAFF.

This sequence joins TRBV6-5 and TRBJ1-1; a possible D gene is TRBD1 (5 bases). The CDR3 is 14 residues long. V shed 4 bases and J shed 2 bases, with 11 bases lying between them. CDR1 is MNHEY and CDR2 is SVGAGI in the germline V gene. In nucleotides, the CDR3 is TGTGCCAGCAGTTCCGACAGATCCAACACTGAAGCTTTCTTT. Protein product: CASSSDRSNTEAFF.

The chain couples TRBV9 to TRBJ2-6, with TRBD1 matching over 10 bases. Losses at the gene ends were 3 bases for V and 3 bases for J; bases not matched to a gene: 18. The CDR3 length is 21 residues. Germline CDR1 is SGDLS and CDR2 is YYNGEE. Here the CDR3 reads CASSESPRRRDRGFGANVLTF. CDR3 bases: TGTGCCAGCAGCGAATCCCCCCGGCGCCGGGACAGGGGATTTGGGGCCAACGTCCTGACTTTC.

The chain joins TRBV28 to TRBJ1-1, with D hard to call. Trimming removed 3 bases from V and 5 bases from J, with 7 bases in between. This CDR3 region has 12 residues. Germline-derived CDR1 and CDR2 are MDHEN and SYDVKM. CDR3 sequence: CASSFLRTEAFF. The DNA of the CDR3 is TGTGCCAGCAGTTTTTTGAGGACTGAAGCTTTCTTT.

The genes are TRBV28 and TRBJ2-5; the match to TRBD1 covers 7 bases. The length of the CDR3 is 15 residues. The germline gives CDR1 MDHEN, CDR2 SYDVKM. V lost 2 bases and J lost 5; bases outside the gene matches: 8. CDR3 loop: CASSLVRQGRETQYF. Written as DNA, the CDR3 is TGTGCCAGCAGTTTAGTGAGACAGGGTCGGGAGACCCAGTACTTC.

A few counts support this clone. The chain uses TRBV2 and TRBJ2-5, with TRBD2 matching 11 bases. The CDR3 loop spans 17 amino acids. The junction had 5 bases not matched to a gene; V was cut back by 1 base and J by 1 base. Germline V gene lookup returns CDR1 SNHLY and CDR2 FYNNEI. The CDR3 DNA sequence: TGTGCCAGCAGTGAAGGTATTCTAGCGGGGGGCCAAGAGACCCAGTACTTC. Translated: CASSEGILAGGQETQYF.

The V gene is TRBV5-1, the J gene TRBJ1-6; D is perhaps TRBD1 (5 bases). The CDR3 has 15 residues. The V gene lost 0 bases and the J gene lost 8 bases, with 12 bases spanning the gap. Germline V lookup: CDR1 SGHRS, CDR2 YFSETQ. The CDR3 DNA reads TGCGCCAGCAGCTTGGCTGGACCAGGGTATTCACCCCTCCACTTT. Amino acids: CASSLAGPGYSPLHF.

Notes on this clone: Other DNA sequences within the sample encode an identical CDR3. V and J are TRBV4-1 and TRBJ1-2, with a tentative D call TRBD1 (5 bases). The CDR3 covers 13 residues. Looked up from germline, CDR1 is MGHRA and CDR2 is YSYEKL. Trimming stripped 0 bases from V and 8 bases from J, with 10 bases between. The CDR3 DNA follows: TGCGCCAGCAGCCAAGAGCGGGGACGGGGCTACACCTTC. Amino acids: CASSQERGRGYTF.

This clone has a handful of counts. V gene TRBV6-5 combines with J gene TRBJ1-5, with unresolved D. Germline CDR1 MNHEY, CDR2 SVGAGI. The CDR3 extends over 14 amino acids. V lost 5 bases to trimming and J lost 4 bases, with 12 bases between them. Here the CDR3 DNA reads TGTGCCAGCAGTCCCGGAGTAGAAAATCAGCCCCAGCATTTT. It codes for CASSPGVENQPQHF.

V and J are TRBV28 and TRBJ1-4, with 11 bases matching TRBD1. CDR3 length: 15 residues. Trimming at V came to 6 bases and at J to 5 bases, leaving 5 bases not matched to a gene. Germline V gives CDR1 MDHEN, CDR2 SYDVKM. The CDR3 DNA reads as TGTGCCAGCAGCGAGGACAGGGGGCCGAATGAAAAACTGTTTTTT. Translation gives CASSEDRGPNEKLFF.

Only one count was recorded for this clone. The genes are TRBV19 and TRBJ1-5, with 9 bases fitting TRBD1. Germline-derived CDR1 and CDR2 are LNHDA and SQIVND (reference sequence). The V segment lost 3 bases and the J segment 4 bases; nucleotides outside the gene matches: 4. This CDR3 has 15 amino acids. CDR3 residues: CASSMGTGPNQPQHF. The CDR3 coding sequence is TGTGCCAGTAGTATGGGGACAGGGCCTAATCAGCCCCAGCATTTT.

This chain joins TRBV19 and TRBJ2-1, with TRBD1 matching over 7 bases. The CDR3 sequence is 14 residues long. The V gene end was trimmed by 6 bases and the J gene end by 8 bases; junction bases not matched to a gene: 10. The germline CDR1 and CDR2 sequences are LNHDA and SQIVND (reference sequence). CDR3 protein: CASRESRGSHEQFF. The CDR3 DNA is TGTGCCAGTAGGGAGAGCAGGGGGAGCCATGAGCAGTTCTTC.

V is TRBV4-3 and J is TRBJ2-5, with D perhaps TRBD2 (5 bases). Germline CDR1 and CDR2: LGHNA and YSLEER. The CDR3 totals 15 residues. V dropped 0 bases and J dropped 4 bases, with 12 bases sitting between them. CDR3 sequence reads: CASSQDTGLVETQYF. The CDR3 region has the DNA TGCGCCAGCAGCCAAGATACGGGATTAGTAGAGACCCAGTACTTC.

This clone appeared a single time. This CDR3 is also generated by other DNA sequences in the sample. The genes are TRBV18 and TRBJ2-7; 12 bases line up with TRBD1. There are 14 residues in the CDR3. The junction had 4 bases not matched to a gene; V was cut back by 3 bases and J by 7 bases. Germline CDR1 is KGHSH and CDR2 is LQKENI. The CDR3 loop is CASSPGQGAGEQYF. DNA of the CDR3: TGTGCCAGCTCACCGGGACAGGGGGCGGGTGAGCAGTACTTC. Full variable domain (missing parts from reference TRBV18 and TRBJ2-7): NAGVMQNPRHLVRRRGQEARLRCSPMKGHSHVYWYRQLPEEGLKFMVYLQKENIIDESGMPKERFSAEFPKEGPSILRIQQVVRGDSAAYFCASSPGQGAGEQYFGPGTRLTVT.

The chain joins TRBV5-4 to TRBJ1-2; D may be TRBD1 (5 bases). The CDR3 consists of 13 residues. Between the trimmed V and J ends, which lost 5 bases and 4 bases, there was a span of 12 bases. Germline CDR1 reads SGHNT; CDR2 reads YYREEE (reference sequence). In nucleotides, the CDR3 is TGTGCCAGCAGTTCCGACAGCTTCTATGGCTACACCTTC. This encodes CASSSDSFYGYTF.

The chain employs TRBV29-1 and TRBJ1-2, with a tentative D call TRBD1 (6 bases). Trimming took off 7 bases at V and 9 bases at J, with 24 bases between the two ends. The CDR3 has 14 residues. Per germline, CDR1 SQVTM and CDR2 ANQGSEA. For the CDR3, the DNA is TGCAGCGCCCGAATAGGGGGGGGAAGCGGGAGCTACACCTTC. This translates into CSARIGGGSGSYTF. The full variable domain, rest sourced from reference TRBV29-1 and TRBJ1-2, is SAVISQKPSRDICQRGTSLTIQCQVDSQVTMMFWYRQQPGQSLTLIATANQGSEATYESGFVIDKFPISRPNLTFSTLTVSNMSPEDSSIYLCSARIGGGSGSYTFGSGTRLTVV.

This rearrangement joins TRBV5-1 to TRBJ1-5; D uncertain. The germline CDR1 and CDR2 sequences are SGHRS and YFSETQ. The CDR3 contains 15 residues. V was clipped by 4 bases and J by 1 base, with 12 bases between them. The CDR3 sequence is CASSLDGRSNQPQHF. The DNA for the CDR3 is TGCGCCAGCAGCCTCGACGGGAGAAGCAATCAGCCCCAGCATTTT.

The gene calls are TRBV19 and TRBJ2-7; 10 bases match TRBD2. With 3 bases clipped from V and 3 bases from J, the junction kept 5 bases outside the gene matches. The germline CDR1 and CDR2 sequences are LNHDA and SQIVND (reference sequence). This CDR3 contains 15 residues. CDR3 sequence: CASSMKLAGNYEQYF. In DNA, the CDR3 is TGTGCCAGTAGTATGAAACTAGCGGGGAACTACGAGCAGTACTTC.

J is TRBJ2-3 and V is TRBV28; 8 positions agree with TRBD2. V lost 5 bases and J lost 2; bases outside the gene matches: 6. The germline V gene encodes CDR1 MDHEN and CDR2 SYDVKM. The CDR3 loop spans 15 amino acids. CDR3 sequence: CASSERGGSTDTQYF. As DNA, the CDR3 is TGTGCCAGCAGTGAACGGGGGGGGTCCACAGATACGCAGTATTTT.

This clone has just a few counts. The chain employs TRBV11-2 and TRBJ2-5, with 9 positions matching TRBD2. Germline V gene data show CDR1 as SGHAT and CDR2 as FQNNGV. Trimming took 5 bases from V and 6 from J; bases not matched to a gene: 1. CDR3 length equals 12 residues. The CDR3 DNA is TGTGCCAGCAGCCCTAGCGGGAAGACCCAGTACTTC. Its translation is CASSPSGKTQYF. Full variable domain (outside the CDR3, taken from reference TRBV11-2 and TRBJ2-5): EAGVAQSPRYKIIEKRQSVAFWCNPISGHATLYWYQQILGQGPKLLIQFQNNGVVDDSQLPKDRFSAERLKGVDSTLKIQPAKLEDSAVYLCASSPSGKTQYFGPGTRLLVL.

The J gene is TRBJ1-2, the V gene TRBV6-5, with a possible D match to TRBD1 (5 bases). Germline lookup yields CDR1 MNHEY and CDR2 SVGAGI. Trimming stripped 6 bases from V and 4 bases from J, with 12 bases between. The CDR3 covers 13 residues. CDR3 nucleotides: TGTGCCAGCAGGGTGACGGGGGGCTATGGCTACACCTTC. As protein: CASRVTGGYGYTF.

This chain joins TRBV28 and TRBJ2-1; no definite D call. The V end lost 8 bases, the J end lost 4 bases, and 6 bases lay between the germline ends. This CDR3 region has 11 residues. Germline CDR1 is MDHEN and CDR2 is SYDVKM. CDR3 region: CASGQYNEQFF. The CDR3, as DNA: TGTGCCAGCGGCCAATACAATGAGCAGTTCTTC.

The V gene is TRBV5-4, the J gene TRBJ2-7; 9 nucleotides match TRBD1. Per germline, CDR1 SGHNT and CDR2 YYREEE (reference sequence). The CDR3 runs to 14 residues. The V segment lost 5 bases and the J segment 4 bases; nucleotides outside the gene matches: 7. Here the CDR3 DNA reads TGTGCCAGCAGATCCGGGACAGGGAATTACGAGCAGTACTTC. Translating it yields CASRSGTGNYEQYF. The variable domain in full, completed from reference TRBV5-4 and TRBJ2-7, reads ETGVTQSPTHLIKTRGQQVTLRCSSQSGHNTVSWYQQALGQGPQFIFQYYREEENGRGNFPPRFSGLQFPNYSSELNVNALELDDSALYLCASRSGTGNYEQYFGPGTRLTVT.

This sequence joins TRBV14 and TRBJ1-6, with a tentative D call TRBD1 (5 bases). This CDR3 contains 14 residues. V was cut by 4 bases and J by 7 bases, with 11 bases left in between. Germline CDR1 reads SGHDN; CDR2 reads FVKESK. The CDR3 loop is CASSRQGDNSPLHF. The CDR3 coding sequence is TGTGCCAGCAGCCGCCAGGGTGACAATTCACCCCTCCACTTT.

This chain links TRBV4-2 with TRBJ2-5; a possible D gene is TRBD1 (6 bases). Per the germline V gene, CDR1 is LGHNA and CDR2 is YNFKEQ. Deletions cut 1 base from V and 5 bases from J, with 20 bases between. The CDR3 totals 17 residues. The CDR3 region has the DNA TGTGCCAGCAGCCAAGGCCTGGGGACATCGGGTTCGGAGACCCAGTACTTC. Encoded protein: CASSQGLGTSGSETQYF.

V gene TRBV5-1 combines with J gene TRBJ1-6; unclear D gene. Germline assignment: CDR1 SGHRS and CDR2 YFSETQ. The V end lost 0 bases, the J end lost 6 bases, and 13 bases lay between the germline ends. CDR3 length: 16 amino acids. CDR3 coding DNA: TGCGCCAGCAGCTTGGCGGTGGGGAGGTTTAATTCACCCCTCCACTTT. Translation: CASSLAVGRFNSPLHF.

This chain connects TRBV5-1 to TRBJ2-7; no clear D gene. This CDR3 has 14 residues. Germline CDR1 SGHRS, CDR2 YFSETQ. The V end was cut by 3 bases, the J end by 6 bases, with 16 bases between. CDR3 sequence (DNA): TGCGCCAGCAGCTCCTCCCTGGTGCGGCTCGAGCAGTACTTC. This gives the protein CASSSSLVRLEQYF. Complete variable domain (other parts from reference TRBV5-1 and TRBJ2-7): KAGVTQTPRYLIKTRGQQVTLSCSPISGHRSVSWYQQTPGQGLQFLFEYFSETQRNKGNFPGRFSGRQFSNSRSEMNVSTLELGDSALYLCASSSSLVRLEQYFGPGTRLTVT.

The rearrangement joins TRBV28 to TRBJ1-5, with D possibly being TRBD1 (6 bases). CDR3 size: 16 residues. V lost 3 bases, J lost 1 base, and 13 bases lay in between. CDR1 is MDHEN and CDR2 is SYDVKM in the germline V gene. The CDR3 nucleotides are TGTGCCAGCAGTTTTTCAAGCAGGGGAAGCAATCAGCCCCAGCATTTT. Translation: CASSFSSRGSNQPQHF.

This clone was seen more than once but under ten times. The V gene is TRBV11-1, the J gene TRBJ2-7; TRBD2 aligns across 8 bases. The V and J ends lost 4 bases and 4 bases, in that order; junction bases with no gene match: 6. CDR3 length: 14 residues. The germline CDR1 and CDR2 sequences are SGHAT and FQDESV (reference sequence). The CDR3 nucleotides are TGTGCCAGCAGCTGGGGACTAGGGGAATACGAGCAGTACTTC. Protein product: CASSWGLGEYEQYF.

The chain is built from TRBV15 and TRBJ2-7; 8 nucleotides match TRBD1. V dropped 5 bases and J dropped 6; count of bases not matched to a gene: 12. The CDR3 length is 15 residues. Looked up from germline, CDR1 is LNHNV and CDR2 is YYDKDF (reference sequence). CDR3 amino acids: CATSSRTGHRGEQYF. CDR3 coding DNA: TGTGCCACCAGCTCTAGGACAGGGCATAGAGGCGAGCAGTACTTC. Supplemented by reference TRBV15 and TRBJ2-7, the full variable domain reads DAMVIQNPRYQVTQFGKPVTLSCSQTLNHNVMYWYQQKSSQAPKLLFHYYDKDFNNEADTPDNFQSRRPNTSFCFLDIRSPGLGDTAMYLCATSSRTGHRGEQYFGPGTRLTVT.

This clone was seen a single time. V usage is TRBV27 and J usage is TRBJ2-6, with 7 positions matching TRBD1. Germline lookup yields CDR1 MNHEY and CDR2 SMNVEV (reference sequence). Trimming took 5 bases from V and 0 from J; bases not matched to a gene: 10. The CDR3 length is 18 residues. CDR3 sequence reads: CASSTGQRIYSGANVLTF. The DNA of the CDR3 is TGTGCCAGCAGTACGGGACAGCGTATATACTCTGGGGCCAACGTCCTGACTTTC.

The chain uses TRBV30 and TRBJ2-3; 8 bases fit TRBD2. The CDR3 is 15 amino acids. Looked up from germline, CDR1 is GTSNPN and CDR2 is SVGIG (reference sequence). The V and J ends lost 5 bases and 8 bases, in that order; junction bases with no gene match: 15. The CDR3 loop reads CAWVWAGGTGGTQYF. The CDR3 DNA is TGTGCCTGGGTATGGGCGGGGGGTACGGGGGGTACGCAGTATTTT.